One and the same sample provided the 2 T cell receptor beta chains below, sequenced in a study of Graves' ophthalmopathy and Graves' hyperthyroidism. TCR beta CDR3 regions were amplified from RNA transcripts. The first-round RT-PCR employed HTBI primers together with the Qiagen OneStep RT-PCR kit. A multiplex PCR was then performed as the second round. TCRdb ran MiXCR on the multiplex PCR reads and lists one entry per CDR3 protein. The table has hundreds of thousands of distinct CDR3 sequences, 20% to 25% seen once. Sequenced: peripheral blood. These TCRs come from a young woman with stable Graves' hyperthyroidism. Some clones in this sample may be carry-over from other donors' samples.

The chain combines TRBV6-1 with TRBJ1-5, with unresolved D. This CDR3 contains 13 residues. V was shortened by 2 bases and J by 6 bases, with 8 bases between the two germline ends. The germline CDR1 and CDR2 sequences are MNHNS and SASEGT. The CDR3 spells CASSETRSQPQHF. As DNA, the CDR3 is TGTGCCAGCAGTGAAACAAGGAGTCAGCCCCAGCATTTT.

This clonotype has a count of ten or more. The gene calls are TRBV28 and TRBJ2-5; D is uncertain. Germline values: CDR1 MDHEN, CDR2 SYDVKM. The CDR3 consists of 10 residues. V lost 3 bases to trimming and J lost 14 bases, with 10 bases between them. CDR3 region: CASSFKNCYF. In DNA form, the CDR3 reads TGTGCCAGCAGTTTCAAGAACTGCTACTTC.